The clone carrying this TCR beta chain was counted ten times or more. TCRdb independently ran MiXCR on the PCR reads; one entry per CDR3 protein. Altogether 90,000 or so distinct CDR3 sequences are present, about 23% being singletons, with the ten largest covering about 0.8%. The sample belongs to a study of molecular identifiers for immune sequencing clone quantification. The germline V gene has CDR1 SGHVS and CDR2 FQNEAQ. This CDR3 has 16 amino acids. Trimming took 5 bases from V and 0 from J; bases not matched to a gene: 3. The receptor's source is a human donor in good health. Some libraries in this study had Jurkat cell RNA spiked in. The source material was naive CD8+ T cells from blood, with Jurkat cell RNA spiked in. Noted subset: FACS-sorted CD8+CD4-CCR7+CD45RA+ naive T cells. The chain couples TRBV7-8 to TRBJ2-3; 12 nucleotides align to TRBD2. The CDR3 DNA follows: TGTGCCAGCAGCCAAGGACTAGCGGGGAGCACAGATACGCAGTATTTT. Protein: CASSQGLAGSTDTQYF. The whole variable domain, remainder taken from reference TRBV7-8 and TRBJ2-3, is GAGVSQSPRYKVAKRGQDVALRCDPISGHVSLFWYQQALGQGPEFLTYFQNEAQLDKSGLPSDRFFAERPEGSVSTLKIQRTQQEDSAVYLCASSQGLAGSTDTQYFGPGTRLTVL.